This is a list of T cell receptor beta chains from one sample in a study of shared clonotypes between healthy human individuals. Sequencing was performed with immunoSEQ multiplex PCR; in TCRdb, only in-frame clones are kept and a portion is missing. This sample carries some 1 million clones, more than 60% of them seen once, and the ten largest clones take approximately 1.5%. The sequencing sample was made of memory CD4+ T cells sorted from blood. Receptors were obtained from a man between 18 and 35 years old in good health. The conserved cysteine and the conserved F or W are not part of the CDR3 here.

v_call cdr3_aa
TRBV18 ASSPNRDTSID
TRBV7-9 ASSTPIATNEKLF
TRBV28 ASTGGGDDNEKLF
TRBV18 ASSPRDGQGEQY
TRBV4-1 ASSQVPGLERTDTQY
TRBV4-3 ASSQDLYAGANVLT
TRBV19 ASSIATIGYT
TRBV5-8 ASSLGDSKNIQY
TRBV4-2 ASSLDGSTNYGYT
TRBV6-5 ASKLGLAVYNEQF
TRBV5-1 ASSSGLQLGYGYT
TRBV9 ASSETSGATDTQY
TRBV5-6 ASSLRSPANTGELF
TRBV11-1 AIRTGGMGEQF
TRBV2 ASSGPGGTEAF
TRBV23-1 ASSRHDRGQDTGELF
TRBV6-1 ASSGGDRNGSPLH
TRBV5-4 ASSGWTGGNEKLF
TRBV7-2 ASSLAWSNPTDTQY
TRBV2 ASSPRASGANVLT
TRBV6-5 ASTGAGKTYNEQF
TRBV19 ATTSGANVLT
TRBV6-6 ASSYGTGGAKNIQY
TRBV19 ASSINIGGVAYNEQF
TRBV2 ASRQGLKEETQY
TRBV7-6 ASSRTGFRDFAYEQY
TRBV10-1 ASSGQGGNEQF
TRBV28 ASSLEGQPQH
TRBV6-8 ASGHSYEQY
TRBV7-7 ASSLEEGMGEPNSPLH
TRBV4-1 ASSQEQGAHGYT
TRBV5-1 ASSLVTAKNTEAF
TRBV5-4 ASSSNQLERH
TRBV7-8 ASSAIQGAGYT
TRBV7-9 ASSLLPSSDTQY
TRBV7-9 ASSLGLAVNTGELF
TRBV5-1 ASSLSSGANVLT
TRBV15 ATSGMTGRETQY
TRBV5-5 ASSLKPAGGSSPLH
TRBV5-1 ASSALQGSAQY
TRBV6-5 ASSPGSYGYT
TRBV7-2 ASSLGEGGRSPLH
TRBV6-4 ASMLRTNYGYT
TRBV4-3 ASSPDSGGAKNIQY
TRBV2 ASRADRGPQPQH
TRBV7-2 ASSPSGQRNEKLF
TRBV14 ASSQVRGADTQY
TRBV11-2 ASSLALQYQETQY
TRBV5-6 ASSWTSKVGTNEKLF
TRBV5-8 ASGGKTVSNQPQH
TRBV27 ASSLQRDVNSPLH
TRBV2 ASSRGRTDTQY